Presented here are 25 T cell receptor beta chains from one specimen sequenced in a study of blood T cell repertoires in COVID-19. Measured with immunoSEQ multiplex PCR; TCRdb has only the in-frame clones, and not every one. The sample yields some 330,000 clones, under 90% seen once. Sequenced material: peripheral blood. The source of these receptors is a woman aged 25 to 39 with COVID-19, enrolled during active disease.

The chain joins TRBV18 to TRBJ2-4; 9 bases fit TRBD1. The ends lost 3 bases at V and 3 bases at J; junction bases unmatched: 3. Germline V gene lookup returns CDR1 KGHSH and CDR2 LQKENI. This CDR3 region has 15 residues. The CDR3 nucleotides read TGTGCCAGCTCACCGGACAGGGGAAACAAAAACATTCAGTACTTC. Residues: CASSPDRGNKNIQYF.

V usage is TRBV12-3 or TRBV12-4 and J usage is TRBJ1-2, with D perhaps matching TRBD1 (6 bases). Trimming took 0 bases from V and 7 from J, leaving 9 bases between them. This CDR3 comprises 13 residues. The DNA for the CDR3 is TGTGCCAGCAGTTTAGCAGGGGGGGGTGGCTACACCTTC. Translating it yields CASSLAGGGGYTF.

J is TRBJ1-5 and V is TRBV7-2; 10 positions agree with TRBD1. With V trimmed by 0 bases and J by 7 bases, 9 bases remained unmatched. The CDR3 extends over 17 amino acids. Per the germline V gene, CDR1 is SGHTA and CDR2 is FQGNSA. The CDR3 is CASSLARWGTGVQPQHF. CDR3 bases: TGTGCCAGCAGCTTAGCTCGGTGGGGGACAGGGGTGCAGCCCCAGCATTTT. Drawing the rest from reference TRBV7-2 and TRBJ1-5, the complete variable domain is GAGVSQSPSNKVTEKGKDVELRCDPISGHTALYWYRQSLGQGLEFLIYFQGNSAPDKSGLPSDRFSAERTGGSVSTLTIQRTQQEDSAVYLCASSLARWGTGVQPQHFGDGTRLSIL.

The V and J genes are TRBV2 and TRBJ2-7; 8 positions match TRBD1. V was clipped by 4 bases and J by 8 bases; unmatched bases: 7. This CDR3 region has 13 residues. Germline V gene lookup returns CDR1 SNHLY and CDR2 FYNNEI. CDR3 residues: CASSGGTGNKQYV. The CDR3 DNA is TGTGCCAGCAGTGGGGGGACAGGTAATAAGCAGTACGTC.

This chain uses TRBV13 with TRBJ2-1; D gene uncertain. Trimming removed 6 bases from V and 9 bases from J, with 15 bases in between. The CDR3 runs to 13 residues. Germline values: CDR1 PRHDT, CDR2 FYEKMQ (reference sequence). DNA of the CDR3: TGTGCCAGCAGAGTAGGCGGTGGTTTTGAGCAGTTCTTC. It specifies CASRVGGGFEQFF.

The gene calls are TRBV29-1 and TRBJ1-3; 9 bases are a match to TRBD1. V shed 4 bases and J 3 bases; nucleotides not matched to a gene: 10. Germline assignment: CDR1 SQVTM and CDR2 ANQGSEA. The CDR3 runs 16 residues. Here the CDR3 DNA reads TGCAGCGTTGGGGCCGAAACAGGGGGCTTTGGAAACACCATATATTTT. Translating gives CSVGAETGGFGNTIYF.

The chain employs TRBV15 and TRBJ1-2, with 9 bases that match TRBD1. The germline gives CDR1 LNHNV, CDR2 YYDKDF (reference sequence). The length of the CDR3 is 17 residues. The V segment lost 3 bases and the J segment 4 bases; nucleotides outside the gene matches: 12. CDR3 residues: CATSSGTGIRSLYGYTF. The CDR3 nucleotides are TGTGCCACCAGCAGCGGGACAGGGATTCGGAGCCTCTATGGCTACACCTTC.

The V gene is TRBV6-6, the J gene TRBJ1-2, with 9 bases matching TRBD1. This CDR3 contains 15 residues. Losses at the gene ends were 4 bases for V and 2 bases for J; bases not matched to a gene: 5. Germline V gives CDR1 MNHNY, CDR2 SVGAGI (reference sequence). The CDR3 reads CASSSPGQGNYGYTF. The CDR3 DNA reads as TGTGCCAGCAGTTCACCGGGACAGGGAAACTATGGCTACACCTTC.

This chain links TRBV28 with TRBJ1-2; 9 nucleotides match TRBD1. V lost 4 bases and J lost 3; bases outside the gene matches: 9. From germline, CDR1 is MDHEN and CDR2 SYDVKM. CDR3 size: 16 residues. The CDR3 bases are TGTGCCAGCAGTTCGGGACAGGGTTTTGTAGACTATGGCTACACCTTC. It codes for CASSSGQGFVDYGYTF.

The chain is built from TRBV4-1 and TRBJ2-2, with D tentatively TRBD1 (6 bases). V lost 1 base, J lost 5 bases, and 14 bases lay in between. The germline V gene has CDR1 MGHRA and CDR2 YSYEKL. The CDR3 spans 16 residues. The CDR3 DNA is TGCGCCAGCAGCCAAGTCAGGTCCAGGGGAACCGGGGAGCTGTTTTTT. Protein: CASSQVRSRGTGELFF.

The CDR3 DNA follows: TGTGCCAGCAGCTCCTCGGACAGCAAGGAGACCCAGTACTTC. Amino acids: CASSSSDSKETQYF. This sequence joins TRBV7-8 and TRBJ2-5; perhaps TRBD1 as D (6 bases). CDR3 length equals 14 residues. The V and J ends lost 4 bases and 5 bases respectively, with 14 bases between them. Germline assignment: CDR1 SGHVS and CDR2 FQNEAQ.

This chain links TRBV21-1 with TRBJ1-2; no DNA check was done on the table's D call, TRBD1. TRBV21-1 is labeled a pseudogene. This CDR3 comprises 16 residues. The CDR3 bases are TGTGCCACGCTAGCAAGGACAGGGGGCATTTCGCGGGGCTACACCTTC. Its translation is CATLARTGGISRGYTF.

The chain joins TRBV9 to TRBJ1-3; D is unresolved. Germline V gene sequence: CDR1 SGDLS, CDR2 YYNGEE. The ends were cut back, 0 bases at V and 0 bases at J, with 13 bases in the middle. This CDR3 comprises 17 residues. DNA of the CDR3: TGTGCCAGCAGCGTAGCCCCGAGGGCCGTCTCTGGAAACACCATATATTTT. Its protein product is CASSVAPRAVSGNTIYF.

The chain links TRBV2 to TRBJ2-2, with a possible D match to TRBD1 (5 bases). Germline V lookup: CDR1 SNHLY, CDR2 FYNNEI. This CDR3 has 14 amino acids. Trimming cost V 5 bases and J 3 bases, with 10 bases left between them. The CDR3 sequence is CASSRIRDTGELFF. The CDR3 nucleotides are TGTGCCAGCAGTCGGATCAGGGACACCGGGGAGCTGTTTTTT.

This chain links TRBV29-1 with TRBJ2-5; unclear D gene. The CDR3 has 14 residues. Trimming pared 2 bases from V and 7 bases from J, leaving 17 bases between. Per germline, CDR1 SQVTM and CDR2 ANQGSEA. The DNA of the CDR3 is TGCAGCGTTGAAACTAAAAGCAATCTAGGGACCCAGTACTTC. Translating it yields CSVETKSNLGTQYF. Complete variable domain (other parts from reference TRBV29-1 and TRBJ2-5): SAVISQKPSRDICQRGTSLTIQCQVDSQVTMMFWYRQQPGQSLTLIATANQGSEATYESGFVIDKFPISRPNLTFSTLTVSNMSPEDSSIYLCSVETKSNLGTQYFGPGTRLLVL.

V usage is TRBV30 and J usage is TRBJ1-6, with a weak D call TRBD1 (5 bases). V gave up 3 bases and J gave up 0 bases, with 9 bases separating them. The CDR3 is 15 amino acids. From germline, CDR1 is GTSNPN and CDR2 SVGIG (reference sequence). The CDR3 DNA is TGTGCCTGGAGCAGGGCGAGCTCCTATAATTCACCCCTCCACTTT. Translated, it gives CAWSRASSYNSPLHF.

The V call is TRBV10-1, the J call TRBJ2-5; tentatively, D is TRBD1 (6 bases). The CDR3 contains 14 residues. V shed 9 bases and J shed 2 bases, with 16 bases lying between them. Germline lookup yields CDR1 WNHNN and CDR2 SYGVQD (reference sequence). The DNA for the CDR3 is TGCGCCAGGGAGCACCAGGGGTCTCAAGAGACCCAGTACTTC. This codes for CAREHQGSQETQYF.

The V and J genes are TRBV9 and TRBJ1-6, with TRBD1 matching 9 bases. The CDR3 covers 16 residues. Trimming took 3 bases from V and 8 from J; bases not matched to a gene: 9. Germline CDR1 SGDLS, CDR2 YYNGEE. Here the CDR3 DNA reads TGTGCCAGCAGCGGGGTGGGGACAGGGAGGGATTCACCCCTCCACTTT. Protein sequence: CASSGVGTGRDSPLHF.

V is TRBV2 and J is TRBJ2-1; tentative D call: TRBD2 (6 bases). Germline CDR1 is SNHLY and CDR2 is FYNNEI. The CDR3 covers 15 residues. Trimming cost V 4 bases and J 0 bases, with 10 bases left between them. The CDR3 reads CASSGGESSYNEQFF. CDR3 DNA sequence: TGTGCCAGCAGTGGCGGGGAGAGCTCCTACAATGAGCAGTTCTTC. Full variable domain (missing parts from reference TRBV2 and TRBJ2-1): EPEVTQTPSHQVTQMGQEVILRCVPISNHLYFYWYRQILGQKVEFLVSFYNNEISEKSEIFDDQFSVERPDGSNFTLKIRSTKLEDSAMYFCASSGGESSYNEQFFGPGTRLTVL.

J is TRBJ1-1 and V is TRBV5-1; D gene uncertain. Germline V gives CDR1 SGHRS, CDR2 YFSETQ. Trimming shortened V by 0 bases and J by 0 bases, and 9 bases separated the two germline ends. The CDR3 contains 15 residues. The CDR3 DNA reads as TGCGCCAGCAGCTTGGGGGAGGGTTTGAACACTGAAGCTTTCTTT. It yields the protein CASSLGEGLNTEAFF.

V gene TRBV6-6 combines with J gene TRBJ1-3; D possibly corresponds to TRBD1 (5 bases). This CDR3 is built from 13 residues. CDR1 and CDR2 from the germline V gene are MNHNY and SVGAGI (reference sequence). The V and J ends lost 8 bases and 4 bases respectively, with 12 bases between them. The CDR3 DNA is TGTGCCAGCGACAGAGGATCCGGAAACACCATATATTTT. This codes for CASDRGSGNTIYF.

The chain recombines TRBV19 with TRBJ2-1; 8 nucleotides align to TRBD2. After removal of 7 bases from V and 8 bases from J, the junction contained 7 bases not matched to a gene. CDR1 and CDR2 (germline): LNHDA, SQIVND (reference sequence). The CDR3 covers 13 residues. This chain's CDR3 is CASIRTSPYEQFF. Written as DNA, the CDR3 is TGTGCCAGTATTCGGACTAGCCCCTATGAGCAGTTCTTC.

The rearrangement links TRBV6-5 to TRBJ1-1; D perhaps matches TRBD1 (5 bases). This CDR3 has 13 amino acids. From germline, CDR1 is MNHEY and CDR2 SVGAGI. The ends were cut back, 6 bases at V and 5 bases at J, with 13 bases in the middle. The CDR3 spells CASRQIGGTEAFF. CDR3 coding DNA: TGTGCCAGCAGACAGATTGGGGGGACTGAAGCTTTCTTT.

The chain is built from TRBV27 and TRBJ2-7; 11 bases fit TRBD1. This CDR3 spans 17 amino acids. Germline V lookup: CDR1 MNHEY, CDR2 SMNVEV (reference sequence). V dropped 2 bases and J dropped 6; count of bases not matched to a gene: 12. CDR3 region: CASSLALDRGRVGEQYV. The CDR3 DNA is TGTGCCAGCAGTTTAGCGCTGGACAGGGGGCGGGTGGGCGAGCAGTACGTC.

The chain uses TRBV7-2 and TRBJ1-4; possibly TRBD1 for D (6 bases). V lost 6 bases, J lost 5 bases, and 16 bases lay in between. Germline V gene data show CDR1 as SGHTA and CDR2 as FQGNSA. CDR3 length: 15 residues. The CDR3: CASRVSPGANEKLFF. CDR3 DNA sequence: TGTGCCAGCAGAGTCTCCCCAGGGGCAAATGAAAAACTGTTTTTT. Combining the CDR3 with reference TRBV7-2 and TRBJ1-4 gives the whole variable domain GAGVSQSPSNKVTEKGKDVELRCDPISGHTALYWYRQSLGQGLEFLIYFQGNSAPDKSGLPSDRFSAERTGGSVSTLTIQRTQQEDSAVYLCASRVSPGANEKLFFGSGTQLSVL.